This record covers a single TCR beta chain. A few counts support this clone. It lacks a known antigen. It has no much larger one-base neighbor in the sample; base qualities were not kept. Every CD3G-deficient patient showed evidence of autoimmunity, and the autoimmunity was more severe in two of the patients. Patients ranged from 2 to 39 years of age at testing and had reduced naive and increased memory CD4+ and CD8+ T-cell proportions. CD4+ cells were FACS-sorted into CD25-high CD127-low regulatory T cells and CD25-low CD127-high conventional CD4+ T cells. About 6 individuals with CD3G deficiency were included in the patient group. An international network of physicians spanning the United States, Europe and Asia provided the patient samples and clinical data. Peripheral blood mononuclear cells were isolated by Ficoll density separation. The germline V gene specifies SGHTA as CDR1 and FQGNSA as CDR2. Cut back by 2 bases and 7 bases, the V and J ends lie 10 bases apart. The CDR3 sequence holds 13 residues, the cysteine and phenylalanine included. Only the CDR3 DNA is retained, 39 bases long and in frame from the first base.

This specimen comes from a study of regulatory T cells (dated 2018 in TCRdb). The study in broad terms: Between CD3G-deficient patients and healthy controls, the study compared T-cell receptor beta repertoires in sorted regulatory T cells, conventional CD4+ T cells and CD8+ T cells. Points the paper makes about the study in general: In patients, repertoires had restricted unique TRB V-J pairs and skewed V and J gene usage, with regulatory T cells showing the most marked changes. Conventional CD4+ T cells from CD3G-deficient patients were enriched for hydrophobic residues at CDR3 positions 6 and 7, suggesting more self-reactive specificities.

In the multiplex PCR, 52 forward TRBV primers and 13 reverse TRBJ primers were used, and assay-based and computational corrections were applied for amplification bias. Rearranged TRB loci were amplified from genomic DNA by multiplex PCR within the immunoSEQ assay. Sequencing of the TRB amplicons was done on an Illumina HiSeq platform. Regarding the original processing steps: Custom algorithms error-filtered the raw sequences and aligned them to reference gene sequences, after which the immunoSEQ online tools were used for analysis. Frequencies of productive and nonproductive TRB rearrangements were evaluated among both unique and total sequences. For TRB CDR3 positions 6 and 7, hydrophobicity together with amino acid composition served as the basis for assessing self-reactivity potential. Prism software was used to run t tests, Mann-Whitney tests or two-way ANOVA for comparisons between groups. TCRdb carries this immuneACCESS record with in-frame sequences only. Its versions omit some clonotypes, under half of them owing to an unresolved V gene in the studies checked, with the rest unexplained. V and J calls and clone size come straight from that table; D and trimming were deduced from the DNA. The sample table contains under 45,000 clones; only one count was recorded for approximately 89% of them. The top ten clones comprise approximately 2.4% of the sample.

The specimen sequenced was conventional CD4+ T cells sorted from blood. This clonotype originated in a person between 18 and 30 years old with CD3G deficiency. The chain employs TRBV7-2 and TRBJ2-3; a tentative D call is TRBD1 (5 bases match). CDR3 protein: CASSLLPDNTQYF. The bases read TGTGCCAGCAGCTTATTACCGGACAATACGCAGTATTTT.